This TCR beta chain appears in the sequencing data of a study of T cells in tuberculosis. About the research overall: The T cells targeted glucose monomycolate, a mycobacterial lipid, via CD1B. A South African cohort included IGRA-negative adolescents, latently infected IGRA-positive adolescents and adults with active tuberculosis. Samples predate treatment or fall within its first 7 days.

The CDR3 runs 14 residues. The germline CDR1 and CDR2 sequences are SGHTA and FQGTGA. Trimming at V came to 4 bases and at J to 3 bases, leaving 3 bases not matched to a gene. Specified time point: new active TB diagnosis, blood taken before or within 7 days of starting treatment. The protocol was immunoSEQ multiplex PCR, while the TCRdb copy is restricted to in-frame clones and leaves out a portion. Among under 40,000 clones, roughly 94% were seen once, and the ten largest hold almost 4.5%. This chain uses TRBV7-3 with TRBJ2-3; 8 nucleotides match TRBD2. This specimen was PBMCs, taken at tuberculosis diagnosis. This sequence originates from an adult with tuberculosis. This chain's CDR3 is CASSSRGGTDTQYF. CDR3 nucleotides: TGTGCCAGCAGCTCCCGGGGGGGAACAGATACGCAGTATTTT.